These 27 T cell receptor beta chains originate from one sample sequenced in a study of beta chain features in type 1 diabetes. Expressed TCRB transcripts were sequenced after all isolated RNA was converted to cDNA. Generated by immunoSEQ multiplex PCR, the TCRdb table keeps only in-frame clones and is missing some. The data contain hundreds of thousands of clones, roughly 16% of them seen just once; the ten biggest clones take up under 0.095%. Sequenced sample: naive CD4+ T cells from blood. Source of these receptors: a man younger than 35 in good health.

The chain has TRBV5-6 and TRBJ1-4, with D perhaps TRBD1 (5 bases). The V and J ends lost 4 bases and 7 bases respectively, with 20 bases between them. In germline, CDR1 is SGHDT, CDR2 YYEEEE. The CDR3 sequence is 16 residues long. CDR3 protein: CASSLGRDPGGEKLFF. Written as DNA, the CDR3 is TGTGCCAGCAGCCTAGGTCGGGACCCAGGAGGTGAAAAACTGTTTTTT.

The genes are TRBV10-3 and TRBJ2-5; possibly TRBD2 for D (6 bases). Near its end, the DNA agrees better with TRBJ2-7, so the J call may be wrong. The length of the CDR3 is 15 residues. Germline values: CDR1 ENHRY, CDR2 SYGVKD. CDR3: CAISESEGRRYEQYF. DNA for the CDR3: TGTGCCATCAGTGAGTCGGAGGGAAGGCGCTACGAGCAGTACTTC.

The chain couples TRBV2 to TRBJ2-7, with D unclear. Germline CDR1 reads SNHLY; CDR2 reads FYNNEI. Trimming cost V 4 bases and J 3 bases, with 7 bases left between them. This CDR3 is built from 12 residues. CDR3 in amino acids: CASSGGVYEQYF. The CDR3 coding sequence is TGTGCCAGCAGTGGGGGTGTCTACGAGCAGTACTTC.

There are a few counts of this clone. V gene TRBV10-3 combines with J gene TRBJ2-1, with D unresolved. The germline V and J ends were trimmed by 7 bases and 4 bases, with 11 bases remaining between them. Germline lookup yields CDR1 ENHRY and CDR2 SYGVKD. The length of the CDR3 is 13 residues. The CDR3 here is CAINQIPYNEQFF. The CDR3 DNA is TGTGCCATCAACCAGATCCCATACAATGAGCAGTTCTTC.

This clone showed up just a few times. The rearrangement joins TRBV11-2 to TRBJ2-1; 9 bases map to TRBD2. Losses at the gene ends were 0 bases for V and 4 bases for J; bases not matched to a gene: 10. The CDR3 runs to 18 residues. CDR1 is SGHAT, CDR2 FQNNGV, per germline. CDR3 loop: CASSLDVRLAGRYNEQFF. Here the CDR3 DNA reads TGTGCCAGCAGCTTAGATGTGCGTCTAGCGGGGCGTTACAATGAGCAGTTCTTC.

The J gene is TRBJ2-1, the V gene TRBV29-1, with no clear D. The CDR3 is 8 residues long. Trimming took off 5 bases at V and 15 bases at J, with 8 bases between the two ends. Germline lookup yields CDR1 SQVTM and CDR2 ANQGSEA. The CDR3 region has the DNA TGCAGCGTTCCCTCCGGGTTCTTC. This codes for CSVPSGFF.

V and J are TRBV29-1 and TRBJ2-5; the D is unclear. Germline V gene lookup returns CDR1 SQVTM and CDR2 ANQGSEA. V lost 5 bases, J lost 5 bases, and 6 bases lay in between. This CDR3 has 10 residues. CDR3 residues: CSVSGETQYF. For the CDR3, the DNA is TGCAGCGTTAGTGGTGAGACCCAGTACTTC.

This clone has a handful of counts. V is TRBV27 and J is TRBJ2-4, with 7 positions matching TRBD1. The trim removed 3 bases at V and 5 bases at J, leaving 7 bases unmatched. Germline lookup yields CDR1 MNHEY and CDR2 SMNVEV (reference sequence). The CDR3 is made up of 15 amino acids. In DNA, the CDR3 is TGTGCCAGCAGTTTTAGGGGGCTGATTGAAAACATTCAGTACTTC. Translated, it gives CASSFRGLIENIQYF.

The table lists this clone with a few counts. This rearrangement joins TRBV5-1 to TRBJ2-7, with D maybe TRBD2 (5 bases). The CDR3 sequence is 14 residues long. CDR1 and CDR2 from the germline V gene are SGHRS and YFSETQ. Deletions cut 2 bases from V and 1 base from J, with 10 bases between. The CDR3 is CASSFAGESYEQYF. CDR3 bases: TGCGCCAGCAGCTTTGCCGGGGAGTCCTACGAGCAGTACTTC.

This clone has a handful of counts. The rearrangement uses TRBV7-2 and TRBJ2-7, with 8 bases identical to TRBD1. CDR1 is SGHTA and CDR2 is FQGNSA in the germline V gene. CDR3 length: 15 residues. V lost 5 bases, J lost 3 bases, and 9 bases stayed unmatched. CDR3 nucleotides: TGTGCCAGCAGCCCTATGACAGGGGCAGGCTACGAGCAGTACTTC. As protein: CASSPMTGAGYEQYF. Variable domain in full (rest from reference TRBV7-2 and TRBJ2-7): GAGVSQSPSNKVTEKGKDVELRCDPISGHTALYWYRQSLGQGLEFLIYFQGNSAPDKSGLPSDRFSAERTGGSVSTLTIQRTQQEDSAVYLCASSPMTGAGYEQYFGPGTRLTVT.

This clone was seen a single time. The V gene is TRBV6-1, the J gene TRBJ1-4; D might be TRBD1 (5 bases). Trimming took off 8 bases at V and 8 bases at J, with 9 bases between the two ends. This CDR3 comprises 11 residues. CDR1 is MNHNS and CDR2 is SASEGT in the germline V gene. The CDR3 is CASGRGEKLFF. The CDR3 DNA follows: TGTGCCAGCGGCCGGGGGGAAAAACTGTTTTTT.

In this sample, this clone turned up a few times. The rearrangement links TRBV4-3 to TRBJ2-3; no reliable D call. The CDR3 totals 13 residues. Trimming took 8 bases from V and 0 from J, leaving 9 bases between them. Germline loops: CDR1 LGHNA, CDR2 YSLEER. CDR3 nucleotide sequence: TGCGCCAGCCGGCCAGCTAGCACAGATACGCAGTATTTT. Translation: CASRPASTDTQYF.

For the CDR3, the DNA is TGTGCCAGCTCACCCTCACAGGGGGACAAGACTGAAGCTTTCTTT. Translated, it gives CASSPSQGDKTEAFF. The chain combines TRBV18 with TRBJ1-1, with TRBD1 matching over 8 bases. There are 15 residues in the CDR3. Germline V CDR1 and CDR2: KGHSH, LQKENI. Trimming removed 3 bases from V and 5 bases from J; junction bases left unmatched: 8.

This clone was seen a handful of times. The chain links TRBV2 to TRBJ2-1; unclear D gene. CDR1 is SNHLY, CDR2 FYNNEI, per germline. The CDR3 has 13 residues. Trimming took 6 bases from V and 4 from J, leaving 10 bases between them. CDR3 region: CASRPTWYNEQFF. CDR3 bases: TGTGCCAGCAGACCGACTTGGTACAATGAGCAGTTCTTC.

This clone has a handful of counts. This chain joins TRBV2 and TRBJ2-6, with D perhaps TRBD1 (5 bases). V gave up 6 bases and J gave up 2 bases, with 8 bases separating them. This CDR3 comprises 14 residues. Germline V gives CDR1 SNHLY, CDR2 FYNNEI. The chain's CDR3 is CASSQGTGANVLTF. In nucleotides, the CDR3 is TGTGCCAGCAGCCAGGGAACTGGGGCCAACGTCCTGACTTTC.

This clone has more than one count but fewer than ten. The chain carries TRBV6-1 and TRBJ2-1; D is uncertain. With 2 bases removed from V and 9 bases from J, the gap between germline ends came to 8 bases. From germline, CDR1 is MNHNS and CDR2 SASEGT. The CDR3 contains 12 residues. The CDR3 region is CASSERGSEQFF. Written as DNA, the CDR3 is TGTGCCAGCAGTGAACGCGGTAGTGAGCAGTTCTTC.

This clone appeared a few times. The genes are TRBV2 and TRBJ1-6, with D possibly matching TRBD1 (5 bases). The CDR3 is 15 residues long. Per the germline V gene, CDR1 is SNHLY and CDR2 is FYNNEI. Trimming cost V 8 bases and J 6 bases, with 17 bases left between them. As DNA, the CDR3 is TGTGCCAGCTATCCGGGGGGAAGGGGTAATTCACCCCTCCACTTT. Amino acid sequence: CASYPGGRGNSPLHF.

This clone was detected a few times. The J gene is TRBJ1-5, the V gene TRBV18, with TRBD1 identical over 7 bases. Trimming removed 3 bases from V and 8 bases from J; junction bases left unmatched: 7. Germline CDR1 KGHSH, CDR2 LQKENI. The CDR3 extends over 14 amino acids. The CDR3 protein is CASSPRQGQEPQHF. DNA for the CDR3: TGTGCCAGCTCACCGAGACAGGGTCAGGAGCCCCAGCATTTT.

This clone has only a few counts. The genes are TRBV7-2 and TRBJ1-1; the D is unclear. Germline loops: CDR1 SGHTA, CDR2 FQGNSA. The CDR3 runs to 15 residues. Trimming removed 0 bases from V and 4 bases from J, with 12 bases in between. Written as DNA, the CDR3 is TGTGCCAGCAGCTTAGCAATGCCAGGAATCACTGAAGCTTTCTTT. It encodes CASSLAMPGITEAFF.

This CDR3 reads CASSLSPVKNTEAFF. CDR3 bases: TGTGCCAGCAGCTTAAGCCCGGTAAAGAACACTGAAGCTTTCTTT. The V and J genes are TRBV13 and TRBJ1-1; no definite D call. CDR1 and CDR2 from the germline V gene are PRHDT and FYEKMQ (reference sequence). The CDR3 extends over 15 amino acids. The V end was cut by 2 bases, the J end by 1 base, with 11 bases between.

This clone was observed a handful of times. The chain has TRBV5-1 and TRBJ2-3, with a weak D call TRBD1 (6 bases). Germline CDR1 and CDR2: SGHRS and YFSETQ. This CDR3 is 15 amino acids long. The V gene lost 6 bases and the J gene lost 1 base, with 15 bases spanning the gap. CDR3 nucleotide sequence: TGCGCCAGCAAAATCCTTAACAGGGGCACAGATACGCAGTATTTT. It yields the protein CASKILNRGTDTQYF.

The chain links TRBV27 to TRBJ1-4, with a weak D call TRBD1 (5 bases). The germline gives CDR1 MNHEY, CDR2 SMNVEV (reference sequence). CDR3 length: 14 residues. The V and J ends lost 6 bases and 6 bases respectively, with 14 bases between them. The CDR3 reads CASRRQGGDEKLFF. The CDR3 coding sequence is TGTGCCAGCAGAAGGCAGGGCGGCGATGAAAAACTGTTTTTT.

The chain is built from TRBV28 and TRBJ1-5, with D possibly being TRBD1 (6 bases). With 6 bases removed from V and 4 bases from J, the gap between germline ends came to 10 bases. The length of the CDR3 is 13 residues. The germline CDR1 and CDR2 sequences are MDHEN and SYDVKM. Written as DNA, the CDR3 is TGTGCCAGCAGGCGGACAGTGAATCAGCCCCAGCATTTT. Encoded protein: CASRRTVNQPQHF.

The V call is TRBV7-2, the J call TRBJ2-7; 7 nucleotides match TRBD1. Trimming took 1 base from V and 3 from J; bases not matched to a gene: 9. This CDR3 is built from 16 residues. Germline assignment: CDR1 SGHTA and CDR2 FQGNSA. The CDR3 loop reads CASSLGRDRLYYEQYF. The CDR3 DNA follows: TGTGCCAGCAGCTTAGGCCGGGACAGATTGTACTACGAGCAGTACTTC.

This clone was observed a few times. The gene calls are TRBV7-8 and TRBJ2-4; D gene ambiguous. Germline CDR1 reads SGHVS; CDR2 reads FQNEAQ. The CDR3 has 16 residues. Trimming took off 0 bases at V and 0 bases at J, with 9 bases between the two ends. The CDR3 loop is CASSLAGSLAKNIQYF. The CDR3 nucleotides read TGTGCCAGCAGCTTAGCTGGATCCCTAGCCAAAAACATTCAGTACTTC.

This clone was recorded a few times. The chain's CDR3 is CASRETGSDTQYF. CDR3 coding DNA: TGTGCCAGCAGAGAGACAGGTTCAGATACGCAGTATTTT. V is TRBV25-1 and J is TRBJ2-3; tentatively, D is TRBD1 (6 bases). This CDR3 has 13 amino acids. The V gene's germline CDR1 is MGHDK and CDR2 SYGVNS. Trimming took 6 bases from V and 4 from J, leaving 11 bases between them.

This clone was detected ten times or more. The CDR3 here is CASTRQGEDTQYF. The CDR3 nucleotides are TGCGCCAGCACCCGACAGGGTGAAGATACGCAGTATTTT. V is TRBV23-1 and J is TRBJ2-3; 7 nucleotides agree with TRBD1. TRBV23-1 is an ORF, and what it does is uncertain. V lost 7 bases, J lost 5 bases, and 6 bases stayed unmatched. CDR3 length: 13 amino acids.